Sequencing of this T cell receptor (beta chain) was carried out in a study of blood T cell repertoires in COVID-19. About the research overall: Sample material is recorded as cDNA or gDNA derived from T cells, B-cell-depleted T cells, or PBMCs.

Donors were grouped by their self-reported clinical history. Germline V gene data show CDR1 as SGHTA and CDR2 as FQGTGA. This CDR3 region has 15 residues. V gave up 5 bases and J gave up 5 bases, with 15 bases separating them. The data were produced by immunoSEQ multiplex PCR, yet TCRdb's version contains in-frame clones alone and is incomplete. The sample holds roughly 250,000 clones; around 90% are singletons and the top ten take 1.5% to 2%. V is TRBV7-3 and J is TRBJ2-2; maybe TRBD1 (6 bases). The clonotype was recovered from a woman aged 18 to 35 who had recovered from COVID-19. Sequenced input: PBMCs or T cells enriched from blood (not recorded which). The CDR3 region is CASSTTTGRTGELFF. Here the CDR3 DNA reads TGTGCCAGCAGCACCACTACAGGGAGAACCGGGGAGCTGTTTTTT.